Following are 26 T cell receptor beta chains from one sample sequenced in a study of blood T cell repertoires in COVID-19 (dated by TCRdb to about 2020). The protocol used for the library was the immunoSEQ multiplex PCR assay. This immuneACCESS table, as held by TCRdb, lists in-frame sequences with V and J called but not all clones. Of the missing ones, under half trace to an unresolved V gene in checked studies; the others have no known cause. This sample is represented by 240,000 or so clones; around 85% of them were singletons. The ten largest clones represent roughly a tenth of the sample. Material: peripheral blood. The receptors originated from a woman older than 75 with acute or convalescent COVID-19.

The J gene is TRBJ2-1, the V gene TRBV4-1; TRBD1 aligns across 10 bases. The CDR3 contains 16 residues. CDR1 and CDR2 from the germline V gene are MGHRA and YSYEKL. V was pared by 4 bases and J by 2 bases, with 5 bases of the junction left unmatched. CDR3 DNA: TGCGCCAGCAGCCTTAGGGACAGGGGTGCCTACAATGAGCAGTTCTTC. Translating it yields CASSLRDRGAYNEQFF.

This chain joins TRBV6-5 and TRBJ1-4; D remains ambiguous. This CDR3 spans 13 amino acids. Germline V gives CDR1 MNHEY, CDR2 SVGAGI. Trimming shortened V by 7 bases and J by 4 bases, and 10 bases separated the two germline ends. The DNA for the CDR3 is TGTGCCAGCACCGCACAGCATAATGAAAAACTGTTTTTT. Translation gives CASTAQHNEKLFF.

The CDR3 DNA is TGTATCGATCGGGGGGAAGGACCGAGGTTCAATCAGCCCCAGCATTTT. This sequence encodes CIDRGEGPRFNQPQHF. The chain is built from TRBV7-9 and TRBJ1-5, with D perhaps matching TRBD1 (5 bases). The length of the CDR3 is 16 residues. Germline CDR1 reads SEHNR; CDR2 reads FQNEAQ (reference sequence).

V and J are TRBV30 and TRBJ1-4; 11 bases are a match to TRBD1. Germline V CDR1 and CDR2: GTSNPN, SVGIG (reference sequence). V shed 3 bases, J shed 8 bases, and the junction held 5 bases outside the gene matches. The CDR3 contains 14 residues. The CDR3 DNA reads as TGTGCCTGGAGCGAGGACAGGGGGCGAGAAAAACTGTTTTTT. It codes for CAWSEDRGREKLFF.

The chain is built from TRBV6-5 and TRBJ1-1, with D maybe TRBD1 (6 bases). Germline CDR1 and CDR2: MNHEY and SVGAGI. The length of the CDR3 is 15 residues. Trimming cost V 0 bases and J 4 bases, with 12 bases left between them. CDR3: CASSYSPGAATEAFF. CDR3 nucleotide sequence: TGTGCCAGCAGTTACTCGCCAGGGGCGGCCACTGAAGCTTTCTTT.

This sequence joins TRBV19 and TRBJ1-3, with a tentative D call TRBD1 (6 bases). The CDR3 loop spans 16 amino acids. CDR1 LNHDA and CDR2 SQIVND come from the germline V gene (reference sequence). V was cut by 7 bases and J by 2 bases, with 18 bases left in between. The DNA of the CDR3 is TGTGCCAGTACCACTGGACAGAACAGCGCTGGAAACACCATATATTTT. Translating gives CASTTGQNSAGNTIYF.

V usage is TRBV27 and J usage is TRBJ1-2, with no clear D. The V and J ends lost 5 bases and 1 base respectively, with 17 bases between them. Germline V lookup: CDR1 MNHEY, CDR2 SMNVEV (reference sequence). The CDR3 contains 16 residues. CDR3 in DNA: TGTGCCAGCAGTACGCGGGCCGGCAACAATAACTATGGCTACACCTTC. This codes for CASSTRAGNNNYGYTF.

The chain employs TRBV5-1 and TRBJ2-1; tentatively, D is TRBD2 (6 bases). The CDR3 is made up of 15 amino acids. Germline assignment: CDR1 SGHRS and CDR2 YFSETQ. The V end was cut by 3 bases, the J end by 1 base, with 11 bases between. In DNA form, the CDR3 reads TGCGCCAGCAGCTCGCGCGGGATTTCCTACAATGAGCAGTTCTTC. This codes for CASSSRGISYNEQFF. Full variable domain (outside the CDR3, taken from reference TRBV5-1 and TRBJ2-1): KAGVTQTPRYLIKTRGQQVTLSCSPISGHRSVSWYQQTPGQGLQFLFEYFSETQRNKGNFPGRFSGRQFSNSRSEMNVSTLELGDSALYLCASSSRGISYNEQFFGPGTRLTVL.

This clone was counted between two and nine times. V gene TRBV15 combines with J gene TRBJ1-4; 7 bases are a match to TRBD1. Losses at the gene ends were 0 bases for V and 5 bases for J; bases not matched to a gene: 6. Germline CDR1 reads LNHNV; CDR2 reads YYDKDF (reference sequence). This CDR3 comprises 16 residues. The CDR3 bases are TGTGCCACCAGCAGAGATATCCTACAGGGGAATGAAAAACTGTTTTTT. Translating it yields CATSRDILQGNEKLFF.

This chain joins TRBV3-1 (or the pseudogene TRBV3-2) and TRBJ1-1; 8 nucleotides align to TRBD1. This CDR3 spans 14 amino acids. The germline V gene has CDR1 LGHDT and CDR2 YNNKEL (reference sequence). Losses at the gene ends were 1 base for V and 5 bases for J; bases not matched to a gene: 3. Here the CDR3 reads CASSQVQGATEAFF. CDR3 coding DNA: TGTGCCAGCAGCCAAGTCCAGGGGGCAACTGAAGCTTTCTTT.

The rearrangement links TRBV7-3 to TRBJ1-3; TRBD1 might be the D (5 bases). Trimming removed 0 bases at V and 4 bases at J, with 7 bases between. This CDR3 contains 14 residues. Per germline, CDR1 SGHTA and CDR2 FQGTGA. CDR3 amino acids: CASSLTGEGNTIYF. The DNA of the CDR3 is TGTGCCAGCAGCTTAACAGGGGAAGGAAACACCATATATTTT.

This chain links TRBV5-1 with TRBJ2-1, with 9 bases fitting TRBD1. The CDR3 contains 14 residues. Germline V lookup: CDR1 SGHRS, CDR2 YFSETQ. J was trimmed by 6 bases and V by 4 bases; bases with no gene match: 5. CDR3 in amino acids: CASSLGTGPNEQFF. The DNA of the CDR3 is TGCGCCAGCAGCCTAGGGACAGGGCCCAATGAGCAGTTCTTC.

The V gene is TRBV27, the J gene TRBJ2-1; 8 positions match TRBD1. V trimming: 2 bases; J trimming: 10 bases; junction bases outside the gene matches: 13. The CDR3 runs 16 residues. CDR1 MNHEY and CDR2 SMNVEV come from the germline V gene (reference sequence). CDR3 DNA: TGTGCCAGCAGTTTAATGAGTGGACAGGGTTTCGGAGAGCAGTTCTTC. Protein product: CASSLMSGQGFGEQFF.

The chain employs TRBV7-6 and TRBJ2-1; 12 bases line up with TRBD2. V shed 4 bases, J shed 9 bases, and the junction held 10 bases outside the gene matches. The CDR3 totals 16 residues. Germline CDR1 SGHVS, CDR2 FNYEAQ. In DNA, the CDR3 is TGTGCCAGCAGCTCTACCCTAGCGGGGGGGACCGGTGAGCAGTTCTTC. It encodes CASSSTLAGGTGEQFF. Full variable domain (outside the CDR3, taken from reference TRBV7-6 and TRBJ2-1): GAGVSQSPRYKVTKRGQDVALRCDPISGHVSLYWYRQALGQGPEFLTYFNYEAQQDKSGLPNDRFSAERPEGSISTLTIQRTEQRDSAMYRCASSSTLAGGTGEQFFGPGTRLTVL.

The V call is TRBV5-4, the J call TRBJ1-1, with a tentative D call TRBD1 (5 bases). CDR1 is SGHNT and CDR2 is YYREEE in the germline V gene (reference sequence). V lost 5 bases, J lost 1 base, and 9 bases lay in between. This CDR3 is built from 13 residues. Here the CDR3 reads CASSITGNTEAFF. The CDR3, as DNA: TGTGCCAGCAGTATAACAGGGAACACTGAAGCTTTCTTT.

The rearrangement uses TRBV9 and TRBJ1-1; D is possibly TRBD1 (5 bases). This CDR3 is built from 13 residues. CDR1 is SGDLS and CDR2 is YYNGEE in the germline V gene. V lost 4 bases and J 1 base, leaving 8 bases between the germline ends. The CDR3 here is CASSTGQNTEAFF. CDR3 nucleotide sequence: TGTGCCAGCAGCACAGGACAGAACACTGAAGCTTTCTTT.

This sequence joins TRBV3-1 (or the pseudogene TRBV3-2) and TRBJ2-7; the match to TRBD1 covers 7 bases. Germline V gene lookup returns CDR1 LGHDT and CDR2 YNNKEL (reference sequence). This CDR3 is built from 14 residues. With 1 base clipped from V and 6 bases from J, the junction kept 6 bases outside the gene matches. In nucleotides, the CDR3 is TGTGCCAGCAGCCAAGTACAGGGGCAGGCCGAGCAGTACTTC. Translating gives CASSQVQGQAEQYF.

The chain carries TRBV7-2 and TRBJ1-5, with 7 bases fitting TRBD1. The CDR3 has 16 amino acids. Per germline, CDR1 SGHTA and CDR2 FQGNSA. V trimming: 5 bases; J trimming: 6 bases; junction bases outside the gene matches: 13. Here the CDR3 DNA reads TGTGCCAGCAGCAAGACGGGACAGACCTTCGGTCAGCCCCAGCATTTT. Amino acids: CASSKTGQTFGQPQHF.

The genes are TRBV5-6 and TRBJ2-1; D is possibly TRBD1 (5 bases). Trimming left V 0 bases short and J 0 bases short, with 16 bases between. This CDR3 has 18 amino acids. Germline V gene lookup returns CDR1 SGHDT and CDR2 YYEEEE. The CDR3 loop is CASSLAPDIQSSYNEQFF. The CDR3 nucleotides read TGTGCCAGCAGCTTGGCTCCGGACATCCAGAGCTCCTACAATGAGCAGTTCTTC.

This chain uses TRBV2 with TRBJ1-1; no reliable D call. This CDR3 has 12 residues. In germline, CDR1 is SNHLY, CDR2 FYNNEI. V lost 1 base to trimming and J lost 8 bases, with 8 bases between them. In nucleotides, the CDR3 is TGTGCCAGCAGTGAAGTAGCAGTAGAAGCTTTCTTT. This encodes CASSEVAVEAFF. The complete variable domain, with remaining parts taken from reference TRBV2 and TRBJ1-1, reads EPEVTQTPSHQVTQMGQEVILRCVPISNHLYFYWYRQILGQKVEFLVSFYNNEISEKSEIFDDQFSVERPDGSNFTLKIRSTKLEDSAMYFCASSEVAVEAFFGQGTRLTVV.

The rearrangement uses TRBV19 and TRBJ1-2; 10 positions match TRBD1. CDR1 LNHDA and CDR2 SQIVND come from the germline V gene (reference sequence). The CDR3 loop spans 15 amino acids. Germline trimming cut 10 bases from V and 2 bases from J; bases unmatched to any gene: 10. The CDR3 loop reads CATRQGARGNYGYTF. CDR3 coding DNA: TGTGCCACCCGACAGGGGGCCCGGGGAAACTATGGCTACACCTTC. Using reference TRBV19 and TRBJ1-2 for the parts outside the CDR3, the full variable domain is DGGITQSPKYLFRKEGQNVTLSCEQNLNHDAMYWYRQDPGQGLRLIYYSQIVNDFQKGDIAEGYSVSREKKESFPLTVTSAQKNPTAFYLCATRQGARGNYGYTFGSGTRLTVV.

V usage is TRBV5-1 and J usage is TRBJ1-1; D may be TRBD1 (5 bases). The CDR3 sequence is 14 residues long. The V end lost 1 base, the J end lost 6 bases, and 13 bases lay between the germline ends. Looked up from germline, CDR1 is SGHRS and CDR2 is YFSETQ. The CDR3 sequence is CASSLSGTGAEAFF. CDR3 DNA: TGCGCCAGCAGCTTGTCCGGGACTGGGGCTGAAGCTTTCTTT.

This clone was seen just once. CDR3 residues: CAWRTGDRLAKNIQYF. The CDR3 region has the DNA TGTGCCTGGAGAACCGGGGACAGACTAGCCAAAAACATTCAGTACTTC. The chain is built from TRBV30 and TRBJ2-4, with 7 nucleotides matching TRBD1. The J segment lost 0 bases and the V segment lost 3 bases, leaving 8 bases of the junction unmatched. CDR3 length: 16 amino acids. Germline CDR1 GTSNPN, CDR2 SVGIG (reference sequence).

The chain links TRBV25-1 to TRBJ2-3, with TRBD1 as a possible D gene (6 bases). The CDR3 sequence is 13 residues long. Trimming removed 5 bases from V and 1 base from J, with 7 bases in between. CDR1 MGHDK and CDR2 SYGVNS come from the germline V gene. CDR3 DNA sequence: TGTGCCAGCAGTAGACAGGGCACAGATACGCAGTATTTT. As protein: CASSRQGTDTQYF.

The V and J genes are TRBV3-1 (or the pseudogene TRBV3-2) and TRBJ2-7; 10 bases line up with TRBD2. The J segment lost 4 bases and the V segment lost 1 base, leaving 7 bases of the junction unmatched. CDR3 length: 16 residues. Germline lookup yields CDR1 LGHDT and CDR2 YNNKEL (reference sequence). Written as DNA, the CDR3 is TGTGCCAGCAGCCAAGTTGGGGGTAGCGGGGGGTACGAGCAGTACTTC. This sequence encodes CASSQVGGSGGYEQYF.

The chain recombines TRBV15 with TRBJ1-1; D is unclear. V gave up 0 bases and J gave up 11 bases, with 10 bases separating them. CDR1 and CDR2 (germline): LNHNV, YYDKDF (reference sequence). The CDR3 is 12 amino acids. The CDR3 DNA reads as TGTGCCACCAGCAGAGATCTCGGGAGGGCTTTCTTT. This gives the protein CATSRDLGRAFF.